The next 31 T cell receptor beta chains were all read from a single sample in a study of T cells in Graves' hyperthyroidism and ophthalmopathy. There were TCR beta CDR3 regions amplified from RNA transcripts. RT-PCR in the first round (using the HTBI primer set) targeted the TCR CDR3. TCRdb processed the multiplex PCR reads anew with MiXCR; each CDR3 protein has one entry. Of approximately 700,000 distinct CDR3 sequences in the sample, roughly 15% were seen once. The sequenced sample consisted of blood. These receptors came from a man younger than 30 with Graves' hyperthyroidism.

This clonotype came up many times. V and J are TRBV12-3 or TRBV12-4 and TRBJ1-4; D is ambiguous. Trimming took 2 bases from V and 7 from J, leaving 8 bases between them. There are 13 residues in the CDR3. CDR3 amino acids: CASSLRSREKLFF. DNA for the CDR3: TGTGCCAGCAGTTTAAGGTCCCGTGAAAAACTGTTTTTT.

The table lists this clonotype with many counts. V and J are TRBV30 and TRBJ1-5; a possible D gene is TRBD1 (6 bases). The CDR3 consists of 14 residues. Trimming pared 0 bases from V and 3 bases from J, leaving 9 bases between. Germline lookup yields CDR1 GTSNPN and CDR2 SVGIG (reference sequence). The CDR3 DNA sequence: TGTGCCTGGAGTGTAGGGGGGTACAATCAGCCCCAGCATTTT. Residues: CAWSVGGYNQPQHF. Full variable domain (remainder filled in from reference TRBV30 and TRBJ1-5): SQTIHQWPATLVQPVGSPLSLECTVEGTSNPNLYWYRQAAGRGLQLLFYSVGIGQISSEVPQNLSASRPQDRQFILSSKKLLLSDSGFYLCAWSVGGYNQPQHFGDGTRLSIL.

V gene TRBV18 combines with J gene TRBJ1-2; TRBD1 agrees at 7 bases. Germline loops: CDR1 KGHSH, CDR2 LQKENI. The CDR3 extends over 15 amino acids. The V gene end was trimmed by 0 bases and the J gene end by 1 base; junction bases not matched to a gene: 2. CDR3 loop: CASSPPQGGNYGYTF. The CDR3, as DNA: TGTGCCAGCTCACCACCTCAGGGGGGTAACTATGGCTACACCTTC.

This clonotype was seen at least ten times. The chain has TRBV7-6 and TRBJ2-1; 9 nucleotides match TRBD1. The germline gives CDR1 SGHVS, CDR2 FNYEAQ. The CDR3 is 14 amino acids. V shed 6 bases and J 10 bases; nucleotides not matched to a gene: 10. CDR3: CASREQGAQQEQFF. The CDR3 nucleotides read TGTGCCAGCAGAGAACAGGGGGCTCAGCAGGAGCAGTTCTTC.

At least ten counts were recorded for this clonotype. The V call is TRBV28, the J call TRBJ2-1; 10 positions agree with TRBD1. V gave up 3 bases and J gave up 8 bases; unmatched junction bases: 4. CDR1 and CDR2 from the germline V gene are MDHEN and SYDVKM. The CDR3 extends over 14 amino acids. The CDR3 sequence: CASSLGTGAHEQFF. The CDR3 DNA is TGTGCCAGCAGTTTGGGGACAGGGGCTCATGAGCAGTTCTTC. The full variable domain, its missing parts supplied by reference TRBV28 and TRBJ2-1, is DVKVTQSSRYLVKRTGEKVFLECVQDMDHENMFWYRQDPGLGLRLIYFSYDVKMKEKGDIPEGYSVSREKKERFSLILESASTNQTSMYLCASSLGTGAHEQFFGPGTRLTVL.

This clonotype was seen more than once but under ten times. This CDR3 is CSARAGATSGSTDTQYF. The CDR3 DNA sequence: TGCAGTGCTAGAGCAGGAGCGACTAGCGGGAGCACAGATACGCAGTATTTT. V and J are TRBV20-1 and TRBJ2-3; 10 bases fit TRBD2. The trim removed 1 base at V and 0 bases at J, leaving 7 bases unmatched. This CDR3 is built from 17 residues. Germline-derived CDR1 and CDR2 are DFQATT and SNEGSKA (reference sequence).

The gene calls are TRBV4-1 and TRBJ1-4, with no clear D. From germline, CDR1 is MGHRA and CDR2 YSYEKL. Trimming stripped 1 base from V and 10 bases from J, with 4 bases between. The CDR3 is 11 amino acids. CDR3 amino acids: CASSQAAKLFF. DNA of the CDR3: TGCGCCAGCAGCCAAGCCGCAAAACTGTTTTTT.

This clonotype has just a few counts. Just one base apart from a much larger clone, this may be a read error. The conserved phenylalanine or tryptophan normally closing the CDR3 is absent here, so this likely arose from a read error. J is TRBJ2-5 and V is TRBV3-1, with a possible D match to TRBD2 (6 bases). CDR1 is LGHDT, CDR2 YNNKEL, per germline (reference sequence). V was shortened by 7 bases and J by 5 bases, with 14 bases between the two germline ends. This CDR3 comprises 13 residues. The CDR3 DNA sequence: TGTGCCAGCACCACGCGGGGTGGGGAGACCCAGTACGTC. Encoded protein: CASTTRGGETQYV.

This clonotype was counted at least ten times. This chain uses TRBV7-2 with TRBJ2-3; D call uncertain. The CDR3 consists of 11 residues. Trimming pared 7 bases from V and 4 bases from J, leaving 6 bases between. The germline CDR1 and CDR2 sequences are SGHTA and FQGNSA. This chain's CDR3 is CASKGSDTQYF. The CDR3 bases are TGTGCCAGCAAAGGGTCAGATACGCAGTATTTT.

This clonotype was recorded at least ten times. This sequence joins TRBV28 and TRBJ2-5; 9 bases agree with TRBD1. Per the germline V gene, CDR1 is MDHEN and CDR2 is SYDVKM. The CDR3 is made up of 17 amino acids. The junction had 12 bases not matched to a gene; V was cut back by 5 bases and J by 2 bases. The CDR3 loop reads CASSPLFTTGGQETQYF. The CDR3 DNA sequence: TGTGCCAGCAGTCCATTATTTACGACAGGGGGGCAAGAGACCCAGTACTTC. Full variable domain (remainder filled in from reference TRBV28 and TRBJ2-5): DVKVTQSSRYLVKRTGEKVFLECVQDMDHENMFWYRQDPGLGLRLIYFSYDVKMKEKGDIPEGYSVSREKKERFSLILESASTNQTSMYLCASSPLFTTGGQETQYFGPGTRLLVL.

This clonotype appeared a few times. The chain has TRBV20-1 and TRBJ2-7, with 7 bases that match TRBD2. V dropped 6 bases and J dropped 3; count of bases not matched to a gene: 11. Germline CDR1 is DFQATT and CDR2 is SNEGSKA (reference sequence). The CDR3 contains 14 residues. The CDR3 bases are TGCAGTGCAGAGCCTCGAGGGAGGGGCTACGAGCAGTACTTC. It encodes CSAEPRGRGYEQYF.

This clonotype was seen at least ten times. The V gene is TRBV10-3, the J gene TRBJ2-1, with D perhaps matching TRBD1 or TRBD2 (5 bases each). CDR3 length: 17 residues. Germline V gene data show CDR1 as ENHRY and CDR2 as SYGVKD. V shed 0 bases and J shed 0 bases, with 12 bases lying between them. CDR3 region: CAISESGDDPSYNEQFF. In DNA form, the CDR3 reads TGTGCCATCAGTGAGTCGGGGGACGATCCCTCCTACAATGAGCAGTTCTTC.

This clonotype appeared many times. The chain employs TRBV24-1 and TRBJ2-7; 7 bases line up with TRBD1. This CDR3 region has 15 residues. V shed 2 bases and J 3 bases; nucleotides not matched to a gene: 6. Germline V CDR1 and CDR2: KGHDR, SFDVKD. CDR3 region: CATSDSWTGGYEQYF. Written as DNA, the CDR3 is TGTGCCACCAGTGATTCCTGGACAGGAGGCTACGAGCAGTACTTC.

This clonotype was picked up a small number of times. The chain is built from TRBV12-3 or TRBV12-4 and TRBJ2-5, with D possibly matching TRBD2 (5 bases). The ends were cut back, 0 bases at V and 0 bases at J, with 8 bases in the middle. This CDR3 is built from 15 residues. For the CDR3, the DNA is TGTGCCAGCAGTTTAGCGTCGGAGGACCAAGAGACCCAGTACTTC. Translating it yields CASSLASEDQETQYF.

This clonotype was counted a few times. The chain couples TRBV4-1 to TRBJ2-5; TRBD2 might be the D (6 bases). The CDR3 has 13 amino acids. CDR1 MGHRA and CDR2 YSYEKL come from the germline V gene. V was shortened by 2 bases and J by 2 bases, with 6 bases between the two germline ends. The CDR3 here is CASSQREQETQYF. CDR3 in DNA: TGCGCCAGCAGCCAACGGGAGCAAGAGACCCAGTACTTC.

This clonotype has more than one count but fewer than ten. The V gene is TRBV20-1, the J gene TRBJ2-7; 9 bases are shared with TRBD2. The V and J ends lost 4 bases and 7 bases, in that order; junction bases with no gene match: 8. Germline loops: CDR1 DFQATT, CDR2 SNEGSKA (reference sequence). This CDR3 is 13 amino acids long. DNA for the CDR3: TGCAGTGCTATACTGACTAGCGGTCAAGAGCAGTACTTC. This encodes CSAILTSGQEQYF.

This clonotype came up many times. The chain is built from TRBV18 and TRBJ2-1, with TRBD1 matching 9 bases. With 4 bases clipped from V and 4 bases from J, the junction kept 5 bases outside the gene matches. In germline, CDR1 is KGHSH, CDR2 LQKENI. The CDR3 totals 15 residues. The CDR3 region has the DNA TGTGCCAGCTCACGGCTACAGGGGGCATACAATGAGCAGTTCTTC. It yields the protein CASSRLQGAYNEQFF.

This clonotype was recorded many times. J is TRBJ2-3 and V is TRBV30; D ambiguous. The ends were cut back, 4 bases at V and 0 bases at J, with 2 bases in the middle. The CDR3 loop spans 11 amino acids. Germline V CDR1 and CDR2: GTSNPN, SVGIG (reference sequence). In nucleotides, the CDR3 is TGTGCCTGGATTAGCACAGATACGCAGTATTTT. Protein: CAWISTDTQYF. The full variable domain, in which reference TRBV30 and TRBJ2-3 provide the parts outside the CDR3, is SQTIHQWPATLVQPVGSPLSLECTVEGTSNPNLYWYRQAAGRGLQLLFYSVGIGQISSEVPQNLSASRPQDRQFILSSKKLLLSDSGFYLCAWISTDTQYFGPGTRLTVL.

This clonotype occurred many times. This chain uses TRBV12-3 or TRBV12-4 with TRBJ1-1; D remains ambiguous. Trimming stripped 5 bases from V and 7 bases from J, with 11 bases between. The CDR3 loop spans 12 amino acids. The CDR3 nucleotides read TGTGCCAGCAGTCCGCGGGCCTTTGAAGCTTTCTTT. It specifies CASSPRAFEAFF.

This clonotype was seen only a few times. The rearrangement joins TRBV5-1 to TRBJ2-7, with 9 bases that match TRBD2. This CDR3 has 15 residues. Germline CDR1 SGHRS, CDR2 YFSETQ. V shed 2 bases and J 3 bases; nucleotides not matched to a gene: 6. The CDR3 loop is CASSFSGRVDYEQYF. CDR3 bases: TGCGCCAGCAGCTTTAGCGGGAGAGTCGACTACGAGCAGTACTTC.

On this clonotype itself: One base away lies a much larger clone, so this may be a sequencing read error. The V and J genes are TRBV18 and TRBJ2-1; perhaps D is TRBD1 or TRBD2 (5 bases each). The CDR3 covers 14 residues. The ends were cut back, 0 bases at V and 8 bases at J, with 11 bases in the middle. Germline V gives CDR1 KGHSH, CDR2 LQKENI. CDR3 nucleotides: TGTGCCAGCTCACCACCGACCCGAGGGGATGAGCAGTTCTTC. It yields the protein CASSPPTRGDEQFF.

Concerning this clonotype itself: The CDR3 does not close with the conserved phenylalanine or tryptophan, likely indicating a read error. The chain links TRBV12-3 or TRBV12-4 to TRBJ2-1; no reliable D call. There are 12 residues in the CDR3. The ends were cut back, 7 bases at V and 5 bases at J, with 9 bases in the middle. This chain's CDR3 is CASTLRNNEQFS. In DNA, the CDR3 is TGTGCCAGCACCCTGAGAAACAATGAGCAGTTCTCC.

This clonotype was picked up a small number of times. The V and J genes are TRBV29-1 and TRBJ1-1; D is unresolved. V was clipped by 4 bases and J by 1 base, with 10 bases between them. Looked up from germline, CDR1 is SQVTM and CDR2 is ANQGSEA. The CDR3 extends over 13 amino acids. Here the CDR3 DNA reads TGCAGCGTTGGGGTTAGCCCGAACACTGAAGCTTTCTTT. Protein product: CSVGVSPNTEAFF.

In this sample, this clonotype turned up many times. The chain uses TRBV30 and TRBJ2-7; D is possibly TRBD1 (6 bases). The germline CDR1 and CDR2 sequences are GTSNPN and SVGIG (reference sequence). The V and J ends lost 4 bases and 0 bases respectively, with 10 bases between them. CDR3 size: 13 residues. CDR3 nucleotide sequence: TGTGCCTGGAACAGGGAAAACTCCTACGAGCAGTACTTC. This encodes CAWNRENSYEQYF.

This CDR3 is CASSESGFEQYF. The CDR3 nucleotides are TGTGCCAGCAGTGAGTCAGGGTTCGAGCAGTACTTC. V and J are TRBV25-1 and TRBJ2-7, with a weak D call TRBD1 (5 bases). Between the trimmed V and J ends, which lost 3 bases and 6 bases, there was a span of 9 bases. The CDR3 spans 12 residues. CDR1 is MGHDK, CDR2 SYGVNS, per germline.

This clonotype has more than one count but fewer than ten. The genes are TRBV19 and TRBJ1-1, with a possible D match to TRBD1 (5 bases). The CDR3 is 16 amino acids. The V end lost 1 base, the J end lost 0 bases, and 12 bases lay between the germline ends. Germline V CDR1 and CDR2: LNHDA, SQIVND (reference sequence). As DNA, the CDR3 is TGTGCCAGTAGTATAGGTCCAGGGTTTATGAACACTGAAGCTTTCTTT. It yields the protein CASSIGPGFMNTEAFF.

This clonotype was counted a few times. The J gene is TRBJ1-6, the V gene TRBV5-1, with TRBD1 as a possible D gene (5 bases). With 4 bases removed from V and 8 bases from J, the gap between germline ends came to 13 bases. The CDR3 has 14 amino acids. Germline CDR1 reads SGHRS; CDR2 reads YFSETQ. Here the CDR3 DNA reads TGCGCCAGCAGCCTGGGGGAGTTGGATTCACCCCTCCACTTT. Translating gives CASSLGELDSPLHF.

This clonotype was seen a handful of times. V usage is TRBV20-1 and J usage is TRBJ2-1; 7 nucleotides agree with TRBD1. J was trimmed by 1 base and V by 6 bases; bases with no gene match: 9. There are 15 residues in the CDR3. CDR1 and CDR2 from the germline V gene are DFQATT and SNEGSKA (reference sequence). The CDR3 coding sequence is TGCAGTGCCGAGGGGGCGGGTGGTTCCTACAATGAGCAGTTCTTC. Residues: CSAEGAGGSYNEQFF.

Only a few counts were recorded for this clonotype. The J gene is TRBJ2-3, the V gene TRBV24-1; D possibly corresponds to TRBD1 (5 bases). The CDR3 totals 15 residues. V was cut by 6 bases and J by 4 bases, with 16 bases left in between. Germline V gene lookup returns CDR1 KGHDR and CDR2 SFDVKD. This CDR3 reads CATSYTGREADTQYF. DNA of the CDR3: TGTGCCACCAGTTACACGGGCAGGGAAGCAGATACGCAGTATTTT.

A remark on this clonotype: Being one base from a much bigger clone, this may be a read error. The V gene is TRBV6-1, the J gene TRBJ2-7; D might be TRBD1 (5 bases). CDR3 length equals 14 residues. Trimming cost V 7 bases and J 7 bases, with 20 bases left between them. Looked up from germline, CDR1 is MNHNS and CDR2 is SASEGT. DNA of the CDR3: TGTGCCAGCAACTCCGTTACAGGTGGCCAAGAGCAGTACTTC. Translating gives CASNSVTGGQEQYF.

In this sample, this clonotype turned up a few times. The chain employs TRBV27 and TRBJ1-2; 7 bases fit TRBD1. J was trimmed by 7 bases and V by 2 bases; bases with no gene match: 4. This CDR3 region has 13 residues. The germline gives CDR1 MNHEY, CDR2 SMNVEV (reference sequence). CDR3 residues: CASSLRAGGGYTF. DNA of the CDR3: TGTGCCAGCAGTTTAAGGGCAGGGGGTGGCTACACCTTC.